A single sample is the source of the 20 T cell receptor beta chains below, sequenced in a study of T-cell reconstitution after alpha-beta-depleted transplantation in children. During its preparation, the TCRbeta library received unique molecular identifiers. In TCRdb, the PCR reads were re-called with MiXCR into one record per CDR3 protein. The sample has over 150,000 distinct CDR3 sequences; approximately 15% are singletons. This specimen consisted of PBMCs from the stem cell graft donor, obtained from the stem cell graft. The receptors here all came from a human donor who donated a stem cell graft to a child with acute lymphoblastic leukemia.

This clonotype was recorded at least ten times. The rearrangement links TRBV20-1 to TRBJ2-7; D assignment may be TRBD1 or TRBD2 (7 bases each). CDR1 and CDR2 (germline): DFQATT, SNEGSKA (reference sequence). This CDR3 spans 16 amino acids. The V end lost 1 base, the J end lost 1 base, and 17 bases lay between the germline ends. DNA for the CDR3: TGCAGTGCTAGAGTGAGGGGGCGGGGGTATTCCTACGAGCAGTACTTC. Protein: CSARVRGRGYSYEQYF.

This chain joins TRBV2 and TRBJ2-7; 8 bases are a match to TRBD1. J was trimmed by 5 bases and V by 11 bases; bases with no gene match: 14. CDR1 is SNHLY and CDR2 is FYNNEI in the germline V gene. There are 14 residues in the CDR3. The CDR3 DNA reads as TGTGCCTTCAGTCTCCAGGGGGCTAGAAACGAGCAGTACTTC. This gives the protein CAFSLQGARNEQYF.

Notes on this clonotype: A much larger clone sits a single nucleotide away, making a read error possible. The chain uses TRBV7-2 and TRBJ2-5; 7 bases match TRBD2. This CDR3 contains 14 residues. Looked up from germline, CDR1 is SGHTA and CDR2 is FQGNSA. CDR3: CASSLGLAPETRYF. CDR3 bases: TGTGCCAGCAGCTTAGGACTAGCCCCAGAGACCCGGTACTTC.

This clonotype occurred many times. Written as DNA, the CDR3 is TGTGCCAGCAGCGTGAGGCTAGCGGGCTCTTTTGAGCAGTTCTTC. Amino acid sequence: CASSVRLAGSFEQFF. The chain couples TRBV9 to TRBJ2-1; 8 nucleotides align to TRBD2. The length of the CDR3 is 15 residues. Trimming took 2 bases from V and 9 from J; bases not matched to a gene: 10. The V gene's germline CDR1 is SGDLS and CDR2 YYNGEE.

This clonotype turned up a few times. The CDR3, as DNA: TGTGCCAGCAGCCCTCTCCCAGGGGGCCAGAATGAAAAACTGTTTTTT. Residues: CASSPLPGGQNEKLFF. The chain recombines TRBV28 with TRBJ1-4; 8 nucleotides agree with TRBD1. CDR3 length equals 16 residues. Germline trimming cut 6 bases from V and 5 bases from J; bases unmatched to any gene: 11. Germline CDR1 MDHEN, CDR2 SYDVKM.

This clonotype has a handful of counts. J is TRBJ2-1 and V is TRBV6-5, with 10 bases identical to TRBD2. This CDR3 comprises 18 residues. CDR1 MNHEY and CDR2 SVGAGI come from the germline V gene. The V segment lost 0 bases and the J segment 5 bases; nucleotides outside the gene matches: 10. CDR3 sequence: CASSYSSLAGALNNEQFF. CDR3 coding DNA: TGTGCCAGCAGTTACTCGTCCCTAGCGGGAGCGTTGAACAATGAGCAGTTCTTC.

The table lists this clonotype with many counts. The V gene is TRBV5-1, the J gene TRBJ2-3; TRBD2 aligns across 13 bases. This CDR3 is 18 amino acids long. The junction had 6 bases not matched to a gene; V was cut back by 0 bases and J by 2 bases. CDR1 is SGHRS and CDR2 is YFSETQ in the germline V gene. The CDR3 sequence is CASSLEAGLAGSTDTQYF. The CDR3 DNA reads as TGCGCCAGCAGCTTGGAAGCGGGACTAGCGGGGTCCACAGATACGCAGTATTTT.

This clonotype was picked up many times. The chain carries TRBV7-2 and TRBJ1-2; the D gene is possibly TRBD1 (5 bases). The CDR3 runs to 13 residues. V lost 5 bases to trimming and J lost 5 bases, with 12 bases between them. CDR1 and CDR2 from the germline V gene are SGHTA and FQGNSA. The CDR3 here is CASSPRGEYGYTF. In nucleotides, the CDR3 is TGTGCCAGCAGCCCCCGGGGGGAGTATGGCTACACCTTC.

There are many counts of this clonotype. The rearrangement links TRBV5-1 to TRBJ1-2, with a possible D match to TRBD1 (5 bases). Germline V gene data show CDR1 as SGHRS and CDR2 as YFSETQ. The V end was cut by 4 bases, the J end by 0 bases, with 10 bases between. The CDR3 consists of 14 residues. DNA for the CDR3: TGCGCCAGCAGCGGGGGAATAACTAACTATGGCTACACCTTC. It yields the protein CASSGGITNYGYTF.

This clonotype was detected many times. The V and J genes are TRBV5-1 and TRBJ1-6; D remains ambiguous. The CDR3 totals 15 residues. The V gene's germline CDR1 is SGHRS and CDR2 YFSETQ. The V gene lost 0 bases and the J gene lost 11 bases, with 15 bases spanning the gap. CDR3 nucleotide sequence: TGCGCCAGCAGCTTGGCGCCAGGATCCACTCCACCCCTCCACTTT. This encodes CASSLAPGSTPPLHF. Looking up the rest from reference TRBV5-1 and TRBJ1-6 gives the full variable domain: KAGVTQTPRYLIKTRGQQVTLSCSPISGHRSVSWYQQTPGQGLQFLFEYFSETQRNKGNFPGRFSGRQFSNSRSEMNVSTLELGDSALYLCASSLAPGSTPPLHFGNGTRLTVT.

This clonotype was recorded at least ten times. This chain links TRBV5-1 with TRBJ2-7; 11 nucleotides match TRBD1. In germline, CDR1 is SGHRS, CDR2 YFSETQ. CDR3 length equals 14 residues. V lost 7 bases to trimming and J lost 6 bases; unmatched junction nucleotides: 9. The CDR3 reads CASSPGTGGPEQYF. In nucleotides, the CDR3 is TGCGCCAGCTCTCCCGGGACAGGGGGACCCGAGCAGTACTTC.

This clonotype has ten or more counts. CDR3 DNA sequence: TGTGCCAGCAGCCCCACCGAGGAGGGGGCTGAGCAGTTCTTC. Its protein product is CASSPTEEGAEQFF. This chain links TRBV4-2 with TRBJ2-1; a weak D match, TRBD1 (7 bases). The CDR3 is 14 residues long. Germline V gene lookup returns CDR1 LGHNA and CDR2 YNFKEQ. Trimming took 4 bases from V and 9 from J, leaving 16 bases between them.

This clonotype was seen at least ten times. The genes are TRBV5-6 and TRBJ1-6; D is undetermined. Trimming pared 1 base from V and 8 bases from J, leaving 13 bases between. Per germline, CDR1 SGHDT and CDR2 YYEEEE. The CDR3 is 15 residues long. In DNA form, the CDR3 reads TGTGCCAGCAGCTTGATGGGCGCTTCGGATTCACCCCTCCACTTT. Its protein is CASSLMGASDSPLHF.

This clonotype occurred many times. The chain employs TRBV6-2 or TRBV6-3 and TRBJ2-3; 16 nucleotides match TRBD2. V shed 6 bases, J shed 4 bases, and the junction held 19 bases outside the gene matches. The CDR3 is 21 amino acids. Germline V gene data show CDR1 as MNHEY and CDR2 as SVGEGT. The CDR3 sequence is CASSTDGGLAGGFKDPDTQYF. DNA for the CDR3: TGTGCCAGCAGCACCGACGGGGGACTAGCGGGAGGGTTTAAGGACCCAGATACGCAGTATTTT.

This clonotype was observed at least ten times. V and J are TRBV5-1 and TRBJ2-2; D is unclear. The CDR3 is 13 amino acids. Trimming cost V 3 bases and J 7 bases, with 10 bases left between them. The germline gives CDR1 SGHRS, CDR2 YFSETQ. CDR3 loop: CASSSQSGGELFF. The CDR3, as DNA: TGCGCCAGCAGCTCGCAATCAGGCGGGGAGCTGTTTTTT. Full variable domain (missing parts from reference TRBV5-1 and TRBJ2-2): KAGVTQTPRYLIKTRGQQVTLSCSPISGHRSVSWYQQTPGQGLQFLFEYFSETQRNKGNFPGRFSGRQFSNSRSEMNVSTLELGDSALYLCASSSQSGGELFFGEGSRLTVL.

This clonotype was counted ten times or more. V is TRBV10-3 and J is TRBJ1-2, with D unresolved. Trimming took 6 bases from V and 5 from J, leaving 13 bases between them. The CDR3 totals 13 residues. In germline, CDR1 is ENHRY, CDR2 SYGVKD. The CDR3 DNA sequence: TGTGCCATCAGGGACGATCCCCGATATGGCTACACCTTC. Amino acid sequence: CAIRDDPRYGYTF.

The J gene is TRBJ2-1, the V gene TRBV18; TRBD2 aligns across 12 bases. Trimming took 2 bases from V and 6 from J; bases not matched to a gene: 8. The CDR3 is made up of 17 amino acids. The germline gives CDR1 KGHSH, CDR2 LQKENI. CDR3 residues: CASSPSASGRATNEQFF. Here the CDR3 DNA reads TGTGCCAGCTCACCATCGGCTAGCGGGAGGGCCACCAATGAGCAGTTCTTC.

This sequence joins TRBV28 and TRBJ2-7, with TRBD2 as a possible D gene (6 bases). CDR3 length equals 14 residues. V lost 4 bases to trimming and J lost 6 bases, with 16 bases between them. The germline CDR1 and CDR2 sequences are MDHEN and SYDVKM. The chain's CDR3 is CASSWEDTPREQYF. The CDR3 DNA sequence: TGTGCCAGCAGTTGGGAGGACACCCCGCGCGAGCAGTACTTC.

V usage is TRBV5-8 and J usage is TRBJ1-5; D is possibly TRBD1 (5 bases). V was trimmed by 5 bases and J by 1 base, leaving 16 bases between them. From germline, CDR1 is SGHTS and CDR2 YDEGEE. The CDR3 is made up of 16 amino acids. CDR3 amino acids: CASRRYQGTSNQPQHF. CDR3 nucleotide sequence: TGTGCCAGCAGGCGTTATCAAGGGACCAGCAATCAGCCCCAGCATTTT.

This clonotype was observed at least ten times. The chain employs TRBV4-2 and TRBJ2-1; D possibly matches TRBD1 or TRBD2 (5 bases each). The V end lost 1 base, the J end lost 5 bases, and 9 bases lay between the germline ends. The CDR3 runs to 14 residues. Germline lookup yields CDR1 LGHNA and CDR2 YNFKEQ. Written as DNA, the CDR3 is TGTGCCAGCAGCCAAGTGGGGGTGAACAATGAGCAGTTCTTC. Its translation: CASSQVGVNNEQFF.